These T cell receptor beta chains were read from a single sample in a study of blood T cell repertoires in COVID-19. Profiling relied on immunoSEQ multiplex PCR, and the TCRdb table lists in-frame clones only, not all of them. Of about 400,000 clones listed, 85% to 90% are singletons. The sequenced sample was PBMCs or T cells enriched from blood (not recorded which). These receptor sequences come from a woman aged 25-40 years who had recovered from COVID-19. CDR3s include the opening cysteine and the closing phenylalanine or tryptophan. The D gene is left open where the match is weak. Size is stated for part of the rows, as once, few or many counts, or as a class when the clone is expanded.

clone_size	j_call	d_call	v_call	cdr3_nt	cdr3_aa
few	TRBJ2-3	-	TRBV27	TGTGCCAGCAGTTGGGCAGGGGGCACAGATACGCAGTATTTT	CASSWAGGTDTQYF
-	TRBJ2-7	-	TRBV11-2	TGTGCCAGCAGGGCAATACAGGGGAGGTACGAGCAGTACTTC	CASRAIQGRYEQYF
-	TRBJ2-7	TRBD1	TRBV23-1	TGCGCCAGCAGTCAAACCAGGGGGAAGGGGGACGAGCAGTACTTC	CASSQTRGKGDEQYF
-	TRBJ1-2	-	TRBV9	TGTGCCAGCAGCGTAGGGGAGGCAACCGTTTATGGCTACACCTTC	CASSVGEATVYGYTF
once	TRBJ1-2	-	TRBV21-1	TGTGCCAGCAGCGGACGGACAGACCGGTGGGGCTACACCTTC	CASSGRTDRWGYTF
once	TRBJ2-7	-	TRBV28	TGTGCCAGCAGCCTCCGCGACGAGCAGTACTTC	CASSLRDEQYF
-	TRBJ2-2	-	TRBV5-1	TGCGCCAGCAGCGCCTCGGGGGTCGCGAACACCGGGGAGCTGTTTTTT	CASSASGVANTGELFF
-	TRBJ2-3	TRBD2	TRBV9	TGTGCCAGCAGCGAGACTAGCGGGAGGGCCGGTGATACGCAGTATTTT	CASSETSGRAGDTQYF
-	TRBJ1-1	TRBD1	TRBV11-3	TGTGCCAGCAGCGAGGGACAGGCGGGGGCTGAAGCTTTCTTT	CASSEGQAGAEAFF
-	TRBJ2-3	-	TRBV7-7	TGTGCTAGCAGCCCTTTTCGGGGTAGCGGTAGCACAGATACGCAGTATTTT	CASSPFRGSGSTDTQYF
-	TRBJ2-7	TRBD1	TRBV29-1	TGCAGCGTCCAAATTGGGGGACAGAGCTCCTACGAGCAGTACTTC	CSVQIGGQSSYEQYF
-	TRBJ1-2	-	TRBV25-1	TGTGCCAGCAGTGAATTTGAAGGTAGCGGCTACACCTTC	CASSEFEGSGYTF
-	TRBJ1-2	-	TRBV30	TGTGCCTGGAGTGGCGGGGAAATCTTGAACTATGGCTACACCTTC	CAWSGGEILNYGYTF
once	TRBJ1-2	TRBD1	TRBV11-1	TGTGCCAGCAGCCTTACCTCCGGGACAGGGGGTGTTGGCTACACCTTC	CASSLTSGTGGVGYTF
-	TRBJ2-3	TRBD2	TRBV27	TGTGCCAGCAGTTTAAGCGGGGACACAGATACGCAGTATTTT	CASSLSGDTDTQYF
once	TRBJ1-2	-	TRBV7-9	TGTGCCAGCAGCTTAGATCTAAACTATGGCTACACCTTC	CASSLDLNYGYTF
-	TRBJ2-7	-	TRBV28	TGTGCCAGCAGTCACGGGACACTCTACGAGCAGTACTTC	CASSHGTLYEQYF
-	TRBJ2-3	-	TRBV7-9	TGTGCCAGCAGCCCGACCAGGGGCTCTTTCACAGATACGCAGTATTTT	CASSPTRGSFTDTQYF
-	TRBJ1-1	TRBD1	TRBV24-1	TGTGCCACCAGTGACCTCGGGACAGGGGGAGCTTTCTTT	CATSDLGTGGAFF
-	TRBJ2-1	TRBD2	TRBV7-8	TGTGCCAGCAGCTTAGCTCCCCCCGCTAGCGGACTCAATGAGCAGTTCTTC	CASSLAPPASGLNEQFF
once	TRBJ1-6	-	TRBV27	TGTGCCAGCAGTTTAACTTCCTTAGGGGTATATAATTCACCCCTCCACTTT	CASSLTSLGVYNSPLHF